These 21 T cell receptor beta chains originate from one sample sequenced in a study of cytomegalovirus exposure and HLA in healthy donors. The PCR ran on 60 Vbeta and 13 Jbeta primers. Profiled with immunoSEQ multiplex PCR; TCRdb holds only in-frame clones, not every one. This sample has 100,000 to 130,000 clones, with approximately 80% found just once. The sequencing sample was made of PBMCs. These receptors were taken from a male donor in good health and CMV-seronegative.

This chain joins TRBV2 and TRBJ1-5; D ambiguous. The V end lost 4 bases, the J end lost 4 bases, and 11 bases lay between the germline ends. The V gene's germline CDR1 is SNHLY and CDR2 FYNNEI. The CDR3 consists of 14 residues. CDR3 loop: CASSGSAPNQPQHF. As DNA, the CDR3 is TGTGCCAGCAGTGGGTCCGCGCCGAATCAGCCCCAGCATTTT.

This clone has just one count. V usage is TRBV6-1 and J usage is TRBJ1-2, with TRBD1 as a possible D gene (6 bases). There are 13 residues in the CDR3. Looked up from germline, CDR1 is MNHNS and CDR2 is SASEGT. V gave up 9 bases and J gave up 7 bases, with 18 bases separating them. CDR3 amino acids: CASYPRQGSGYTF. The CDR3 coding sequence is TGTGCCAGTTACCCCCGGCAGGGGAGTGGCTACACCTTC.

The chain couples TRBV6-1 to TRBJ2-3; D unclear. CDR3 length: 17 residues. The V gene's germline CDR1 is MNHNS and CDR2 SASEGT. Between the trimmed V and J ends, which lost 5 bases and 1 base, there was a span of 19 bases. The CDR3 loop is CASSKGDLRVRTDTQYF. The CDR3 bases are TGTGCCAGCAGTAAAGGAGACTTACGAGTACGCACAGATACGCAGTATTTT.

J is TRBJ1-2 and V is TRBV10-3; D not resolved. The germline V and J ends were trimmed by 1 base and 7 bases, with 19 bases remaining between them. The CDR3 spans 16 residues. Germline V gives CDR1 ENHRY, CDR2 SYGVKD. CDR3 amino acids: CAISEWLASPRGGYTF. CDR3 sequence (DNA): TGTGCCATCAGTGAGTGGTTGGCCAGCCCGCGGGGTGGCTACACCTTC.

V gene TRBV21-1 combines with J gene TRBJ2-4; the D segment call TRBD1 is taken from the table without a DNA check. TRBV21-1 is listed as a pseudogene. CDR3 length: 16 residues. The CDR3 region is CASSNRQGLAKNIQYF. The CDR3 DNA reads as TGTGCCAGCAGCAACCGTCAGGGATTAGCCAAAAACATTCAGTACTTC.

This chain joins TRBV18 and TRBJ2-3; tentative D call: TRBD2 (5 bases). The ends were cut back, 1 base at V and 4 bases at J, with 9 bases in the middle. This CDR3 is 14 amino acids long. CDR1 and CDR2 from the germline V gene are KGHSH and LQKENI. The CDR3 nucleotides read TGTGCCAGCTCACCACAGAGGGCAGCAGATACGCAGTATTTT. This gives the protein CASSPQRAADTQYF.

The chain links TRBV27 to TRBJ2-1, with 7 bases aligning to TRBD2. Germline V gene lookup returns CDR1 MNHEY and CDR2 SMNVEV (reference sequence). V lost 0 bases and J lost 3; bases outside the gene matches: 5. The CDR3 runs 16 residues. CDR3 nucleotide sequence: TGTGCCAGCAGTTTATCTATCGCGGGAGACTACAATGAGCAGTTCTTC. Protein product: CASSLSIAGDYNEQFF.

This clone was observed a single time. CDR3 in DNA: TGTGCCAGCAGTTTAGAGGGATCAGGCAATCAGCCCCAGCATTTT. It translates to CASSLEGSGNQPQHF. The J gene is TRBJ1-5, the V gene TRBV28; D is unclear. Germline assignment: CDR1 MDHEN and CDR2 SYDVKM. The CDR3 has 15 residues. The V and J ends lost 2 bases and 2 bases respectively, with 10 bases between them.

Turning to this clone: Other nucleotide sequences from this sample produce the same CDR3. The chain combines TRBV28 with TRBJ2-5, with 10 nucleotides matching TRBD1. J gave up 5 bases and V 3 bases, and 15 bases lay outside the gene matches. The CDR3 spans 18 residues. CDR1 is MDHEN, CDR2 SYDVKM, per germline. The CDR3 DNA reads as TGTGCCAGCAGTTTGGGGGGCTTAGGGACAGGGGATGGGGAGACCCAGTACTTC. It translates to CASSLGGLGTGDGETQYF.

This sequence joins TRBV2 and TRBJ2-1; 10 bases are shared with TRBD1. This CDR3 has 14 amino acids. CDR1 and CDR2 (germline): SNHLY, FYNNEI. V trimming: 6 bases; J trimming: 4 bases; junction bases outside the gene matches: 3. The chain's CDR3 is CASRGQGNYNEQFF. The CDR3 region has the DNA TGTGCCAGCAGGGGACAGGGGAATTACAATGAGCAGTTCTTC.

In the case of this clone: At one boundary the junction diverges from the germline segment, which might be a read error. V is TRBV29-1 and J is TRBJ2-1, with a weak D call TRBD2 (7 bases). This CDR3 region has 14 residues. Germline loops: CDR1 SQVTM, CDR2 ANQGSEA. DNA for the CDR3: TGCGGCGTTGAAGGGGGGAGGGCCTACAATGAGCAGTTCTTC. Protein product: CGVEGGRAYNEQFF.

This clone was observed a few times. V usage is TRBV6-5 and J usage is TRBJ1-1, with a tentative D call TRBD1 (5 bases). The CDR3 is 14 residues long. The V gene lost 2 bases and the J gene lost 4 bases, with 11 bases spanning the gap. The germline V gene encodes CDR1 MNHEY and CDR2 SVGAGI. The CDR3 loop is CASSYGDLSTEAFF. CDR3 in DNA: TGTGCCAGCAGTTACGGGGACTTAAGCACTGAAGCTTTCTTT.

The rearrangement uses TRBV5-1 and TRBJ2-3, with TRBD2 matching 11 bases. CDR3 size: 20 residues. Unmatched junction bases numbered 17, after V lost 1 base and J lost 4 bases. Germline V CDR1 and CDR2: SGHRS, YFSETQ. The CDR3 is CASSLSSGRAILAEADTQYF. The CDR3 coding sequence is TGCGCCAGCAGCTTGAGTAGCGGGAGGGCCATTTTGGCGGAGGCAGATACGCAGTATTTT.

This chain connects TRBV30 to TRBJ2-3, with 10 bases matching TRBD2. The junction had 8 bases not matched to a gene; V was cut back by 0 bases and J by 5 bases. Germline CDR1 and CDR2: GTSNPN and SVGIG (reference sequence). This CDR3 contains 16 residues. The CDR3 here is CAWSVGSSGGGDTQYF. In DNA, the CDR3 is TGTGCCTGGAGTGTAGGATCTAGCGGGGGAGGAGATACGCAGTATTTT.

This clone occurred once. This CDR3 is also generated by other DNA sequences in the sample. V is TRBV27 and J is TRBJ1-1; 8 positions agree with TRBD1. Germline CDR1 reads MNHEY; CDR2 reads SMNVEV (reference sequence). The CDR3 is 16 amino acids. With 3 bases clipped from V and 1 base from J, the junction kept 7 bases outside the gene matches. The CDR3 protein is CASSLGNRGGNTEAFF. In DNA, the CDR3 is TGTGCCAGCAGTTTGGGGAACAGGGGGGGGAACACTGAAGCTTTCTTT.

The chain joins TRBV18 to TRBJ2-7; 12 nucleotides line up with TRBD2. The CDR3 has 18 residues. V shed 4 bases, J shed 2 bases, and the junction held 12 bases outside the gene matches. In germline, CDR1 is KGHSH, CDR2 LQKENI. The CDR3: CASSLQPSGRVGTYEQYF. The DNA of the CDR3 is TGTGCCAGCTCACTACAGCCTAGCGGGAGGGTCGGGACCTACGAGCAGTACTTC.

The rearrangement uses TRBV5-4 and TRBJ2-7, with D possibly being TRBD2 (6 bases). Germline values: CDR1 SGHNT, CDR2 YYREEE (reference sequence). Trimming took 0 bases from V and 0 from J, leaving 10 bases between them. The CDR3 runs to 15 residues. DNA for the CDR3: TGTGCCAGCAGCTTGGCGGGGAGGAGCTCCTACGAGCAGTACTTC. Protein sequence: CASSLAGRSSYEQYF.

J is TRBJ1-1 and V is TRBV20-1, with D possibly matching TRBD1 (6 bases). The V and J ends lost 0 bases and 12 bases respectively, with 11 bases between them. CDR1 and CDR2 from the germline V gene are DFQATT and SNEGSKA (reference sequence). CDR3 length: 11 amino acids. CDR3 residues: CSAREGQPTFF. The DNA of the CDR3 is TGCAGTGCTAGAGAAGGACAGCCGACTTTCTTT.

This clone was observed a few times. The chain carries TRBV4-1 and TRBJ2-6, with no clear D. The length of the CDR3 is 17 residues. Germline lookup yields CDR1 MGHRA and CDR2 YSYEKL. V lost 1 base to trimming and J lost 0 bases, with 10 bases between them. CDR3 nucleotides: TGCGCCAGCAGCCAAGTATATGGCAGCTCTGGGGCCAACGTCCTGACTTTC. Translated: CASSQVYGSSGANVLTF.

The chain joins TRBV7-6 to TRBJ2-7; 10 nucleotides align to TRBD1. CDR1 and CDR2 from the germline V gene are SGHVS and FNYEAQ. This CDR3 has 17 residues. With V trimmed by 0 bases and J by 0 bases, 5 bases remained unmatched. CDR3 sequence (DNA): TGTGCCAGCAGCTTAGCGGGACAGGGGTCTTACTCCTACGAGCAGTACTTC. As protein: CASSLAGQGSYSYEQYF. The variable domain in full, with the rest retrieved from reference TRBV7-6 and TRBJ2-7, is GAGVSQSPRYKVTKRGQDVALRCDPISGHVSLYWYRQALGQGPEFLTYFNYEAQQDKSGLPNDRFSAERPEGSISTLTIQRTEQRDSAMYRCASSLAGQGSYSYEQYFGPGTRLTVT.

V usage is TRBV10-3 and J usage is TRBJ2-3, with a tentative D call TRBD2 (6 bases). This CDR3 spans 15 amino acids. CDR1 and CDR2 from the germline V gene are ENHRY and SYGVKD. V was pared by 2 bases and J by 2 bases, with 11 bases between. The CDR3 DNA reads TGTGCCATCAGTGAGGCGGGATCTTTCACAGATACGCAGTATTTT. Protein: CAISEAGSFTDTQYF.